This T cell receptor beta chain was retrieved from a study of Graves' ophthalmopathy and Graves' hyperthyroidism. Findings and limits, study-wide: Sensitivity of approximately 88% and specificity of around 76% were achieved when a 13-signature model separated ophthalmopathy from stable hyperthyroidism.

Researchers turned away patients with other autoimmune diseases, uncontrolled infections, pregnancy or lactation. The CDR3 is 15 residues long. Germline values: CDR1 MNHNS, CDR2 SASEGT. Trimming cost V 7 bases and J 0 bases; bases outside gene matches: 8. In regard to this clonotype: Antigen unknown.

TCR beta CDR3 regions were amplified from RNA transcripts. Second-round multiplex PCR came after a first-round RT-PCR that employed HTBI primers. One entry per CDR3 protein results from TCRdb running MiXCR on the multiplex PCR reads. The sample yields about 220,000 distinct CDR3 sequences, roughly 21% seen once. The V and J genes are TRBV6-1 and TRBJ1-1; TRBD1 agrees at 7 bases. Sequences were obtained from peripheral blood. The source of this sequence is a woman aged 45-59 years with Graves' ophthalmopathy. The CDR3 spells CASTSTGALNTEAFF. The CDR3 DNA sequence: TGTGCCAGCACCTCCACAGGGGCACTGAACACTGAAGCTTTCTTT.